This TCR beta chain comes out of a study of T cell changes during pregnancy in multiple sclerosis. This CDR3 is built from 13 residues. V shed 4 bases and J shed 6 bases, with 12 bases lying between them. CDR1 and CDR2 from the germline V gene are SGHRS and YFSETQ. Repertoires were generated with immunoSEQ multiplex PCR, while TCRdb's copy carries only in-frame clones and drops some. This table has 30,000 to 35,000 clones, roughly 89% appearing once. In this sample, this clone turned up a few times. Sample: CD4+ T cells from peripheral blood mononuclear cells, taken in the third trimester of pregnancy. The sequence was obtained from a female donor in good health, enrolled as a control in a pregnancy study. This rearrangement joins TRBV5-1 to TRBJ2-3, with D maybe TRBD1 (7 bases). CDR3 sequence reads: CASSIQGRDTQYF. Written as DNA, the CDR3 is TGCGCCAGCAGCATACAGGGGAGGGATACGCAGTATTTT.